This TCR beta chain was captured by sequencing in a study of spatial heterogeneity in lung cancer. This clonotype was observed a few times. The CDR3 runs 14 residues. The germline V gene encodes CDR1 SGHRS and CDR2 YFSETQ. The V gene end was trimmed by 3 bases and the J gene end by 0 bases; junction bases not matched to a gene: 1. Noted time point: sample taken at primary tumor resection. TCRdb called the 5' RACE reads again in MiXCR, with one record for every CDR3 protein. The sample has under 50,000 distinct CDR3 sequences; approximately 5.2% are singletons. The clonotype originates from a female donor with early-stage non-small cell lung cancer. This chain uses TRBV5-1 with TRBJ2-5, with 8 nucleotides matching TRBD1. This material consisted of PBMCs, taken at surgery. In DNA form, the CDR3 reads TGCGCCAGCAGCTCGGACAGGGACCAAGAGACCCAGTACTTC. This gives the protein CASSSDRDQETQYF.